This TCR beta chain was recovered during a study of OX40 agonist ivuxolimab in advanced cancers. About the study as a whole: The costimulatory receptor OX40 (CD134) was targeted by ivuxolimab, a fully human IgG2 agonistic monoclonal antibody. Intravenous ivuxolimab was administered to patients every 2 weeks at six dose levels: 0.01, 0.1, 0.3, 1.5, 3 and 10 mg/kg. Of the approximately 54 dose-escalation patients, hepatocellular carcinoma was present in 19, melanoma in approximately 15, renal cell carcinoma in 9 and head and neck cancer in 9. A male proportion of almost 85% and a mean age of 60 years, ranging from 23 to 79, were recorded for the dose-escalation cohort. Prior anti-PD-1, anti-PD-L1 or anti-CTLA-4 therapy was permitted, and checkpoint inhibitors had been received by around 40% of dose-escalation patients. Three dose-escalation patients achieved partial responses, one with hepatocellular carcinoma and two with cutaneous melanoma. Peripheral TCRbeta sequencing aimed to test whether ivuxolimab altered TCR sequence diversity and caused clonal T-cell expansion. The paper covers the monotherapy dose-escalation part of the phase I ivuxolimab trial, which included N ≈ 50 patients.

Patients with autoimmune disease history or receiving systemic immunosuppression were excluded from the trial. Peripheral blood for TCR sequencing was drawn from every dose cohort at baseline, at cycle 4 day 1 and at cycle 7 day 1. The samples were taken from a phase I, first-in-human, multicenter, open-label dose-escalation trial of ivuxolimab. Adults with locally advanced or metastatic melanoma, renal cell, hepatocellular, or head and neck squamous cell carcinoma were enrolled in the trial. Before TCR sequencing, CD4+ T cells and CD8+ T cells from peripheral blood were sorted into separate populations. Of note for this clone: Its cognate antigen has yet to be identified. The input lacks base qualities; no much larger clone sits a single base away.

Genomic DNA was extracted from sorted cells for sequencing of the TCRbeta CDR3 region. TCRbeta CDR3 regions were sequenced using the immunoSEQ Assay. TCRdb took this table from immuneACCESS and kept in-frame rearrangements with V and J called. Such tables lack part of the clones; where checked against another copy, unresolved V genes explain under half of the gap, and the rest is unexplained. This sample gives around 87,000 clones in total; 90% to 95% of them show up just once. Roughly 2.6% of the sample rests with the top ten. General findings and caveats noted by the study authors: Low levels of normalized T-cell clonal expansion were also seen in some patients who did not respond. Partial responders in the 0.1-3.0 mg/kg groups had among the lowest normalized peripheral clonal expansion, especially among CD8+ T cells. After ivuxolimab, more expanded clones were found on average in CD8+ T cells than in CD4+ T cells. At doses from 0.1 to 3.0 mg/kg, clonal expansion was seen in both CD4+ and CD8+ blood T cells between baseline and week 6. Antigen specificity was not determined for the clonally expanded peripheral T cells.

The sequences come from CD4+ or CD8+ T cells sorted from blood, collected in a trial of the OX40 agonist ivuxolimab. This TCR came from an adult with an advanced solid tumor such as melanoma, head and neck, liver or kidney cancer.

The bases read TGTGCCAGCAGCGGGGGGGTGGGTGAGCAGTACTTC. Translation gives CASSGGVGEQYF. The chain links TRBV9 with TRBJ2-7, with a weak D call of TRBD2 (6 bases match). The cysteine opens and the phenylalanine closes a CDR3 of 12 amino acids. The retained sequence is limited to the CDR3, 36 bases, with the frame set at the first base. V was cut back by 3 bases and J by 7 bases, leaving a gap of 11 bases between them. The germline V gene supplies CDR1 SGDLS and CDR2 YYNGEE.